Sequencing of this T cell receptor (beta chain) was carried out in a study of blood T cell repertoires in COVID-19. About the research overall: Acute and convalescent COVID-19 samples came from the United States, Italy and Spain.

Original analysis: Reference gene primer amplification yielded estimated nucleated cell counts. Repertoires were generated with immunoSEQ multiplex PCR, while TCRdb's copy carries only in-frame clones and drops some. V and J calls and clone size come straight from that table; D and trimming were deduced from the DNA. The sample carries roughly 180,000 clones, approximately 82% recorded once. CDR3 size: 16 residues. The J segment lost 6 bases and the V segment lost 4 bases, leaving 10 bases of the junction unmatched. Germline V gene data show CDR1 as LGHNA and CDR2 as YSLEER. All enrollees were roughly 18 to 100 years old and from about 25 US areas. Allocation to cohorts depended on clinical history reported by the participants.

The sequence was collected from a woman aged 45-65 years in a cohort exposed to, infected with or recovered from COVID-19 (not recorded which). The chain joins TRBV4-3 to TRBJ2-3, with TRBD1 matching 10 bases. The sequencing sample was made of PBMCs or T cells enriched from blood (not recorded which). CDR3 DNA sequence: TGCGCCAGCAGCCCAGAGGGGACAGGGGATCTTGATACGCAGTATTTT. It yields the protein CASSPEGTGDLDTQYF.